Sequencing of this T cell receptor (beta chain) was carried out in a study of vaccination and CD4 T cells after COVID-19. In the study overall: With nine mild cases and one severe, convalescent patients were SARS-CoV-2 positive by nasal swab PCR. There were two doses of either BNT162b2 or mRNA-1273 vaccine given to participants.

As for treatment: roughly 10-day PBMC culture with coronavirus spike peptide pools or control peptides (ViraFEST assay). Before TCRs were sequenced, ViraFEST expanded antigen-specific T cells with peptide pools. Findings and caveats of the study: Convalescent patients had a median around 90% of post-vaccine SARS-CoV-2-reactive clones that were detected only after vaccination, not before it.

The assay that was used to sequence DNA from cultured CD4+ T cells was the Oncomine TCR Beta short-read assay. TCRdb used MiXCR to reprocess the PCR reads, holding one entry per CDR3 protein. The sample carries about 14,000 distinct CDR3 sequences, roughly 30% recorded once. This clonotype was detected only a few times. Its antigen remains unidentified. This TCR was sampled from a human donor who had recovered from COVID-19. Sample: CD4+ T cells from blood, cultured in vitro, taken after SARS-CoV-2 vaccination.

The CDR3 region is CDYRGRENTEAFF. The CDR3 DNA reads as TGTGACTACAGGGGGCGGGAGAACACTGAAGCTTTCTTT. V is TRBV19 and J is TRBJ1-1, with 9 bases that match TRBD1. The length of the CDR3 is 13 residues. Germline values: CDR1 LNHDA, CDR2 SQIVND (reference sequence).